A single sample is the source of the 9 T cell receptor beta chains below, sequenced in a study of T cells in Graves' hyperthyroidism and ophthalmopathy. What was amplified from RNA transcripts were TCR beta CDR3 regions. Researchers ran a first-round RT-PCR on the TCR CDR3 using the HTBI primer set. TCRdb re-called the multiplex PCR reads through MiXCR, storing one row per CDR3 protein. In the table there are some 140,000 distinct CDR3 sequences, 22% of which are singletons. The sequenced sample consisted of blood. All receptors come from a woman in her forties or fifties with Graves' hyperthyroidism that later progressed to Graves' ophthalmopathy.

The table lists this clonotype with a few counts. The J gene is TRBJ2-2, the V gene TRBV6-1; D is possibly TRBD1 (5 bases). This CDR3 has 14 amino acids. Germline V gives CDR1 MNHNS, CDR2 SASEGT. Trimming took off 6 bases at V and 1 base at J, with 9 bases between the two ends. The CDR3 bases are TGTGCCAGCAGACCCACAGGGAACACCGGGGAGCTGTTTTTT. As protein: CASRPTGNTGELFF.

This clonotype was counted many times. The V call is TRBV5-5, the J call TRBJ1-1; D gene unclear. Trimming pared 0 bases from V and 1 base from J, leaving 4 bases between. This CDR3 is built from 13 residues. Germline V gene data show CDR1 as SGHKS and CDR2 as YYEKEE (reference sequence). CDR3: CASSLGRNTEAFF. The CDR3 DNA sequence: TGTGCCAGCAGCTTGGGCAGGAACACTGAAGCTTTCTTT.

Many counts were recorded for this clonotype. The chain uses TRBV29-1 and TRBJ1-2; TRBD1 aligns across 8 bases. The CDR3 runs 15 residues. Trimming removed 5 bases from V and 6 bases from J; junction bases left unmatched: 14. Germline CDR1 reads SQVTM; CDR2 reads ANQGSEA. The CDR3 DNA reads TGCAGCGTTCTCGGCAACGGACAGGGACAAAATGGCTACACCTTC. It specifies CSVLGNGQGQNGYTF.

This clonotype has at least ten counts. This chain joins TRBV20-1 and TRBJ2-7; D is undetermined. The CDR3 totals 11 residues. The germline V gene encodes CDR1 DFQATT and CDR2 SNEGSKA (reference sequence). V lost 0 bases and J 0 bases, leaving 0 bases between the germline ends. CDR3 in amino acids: CSARDSYEQYF. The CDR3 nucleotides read TGCAGTGCTAGAGACTCCTACGAGCAGTACTTC.

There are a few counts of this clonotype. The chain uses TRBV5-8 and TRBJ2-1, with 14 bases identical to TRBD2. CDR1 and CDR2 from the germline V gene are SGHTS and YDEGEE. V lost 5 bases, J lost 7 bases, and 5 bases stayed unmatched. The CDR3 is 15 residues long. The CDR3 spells CASRAGLAGENEQFF. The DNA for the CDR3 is TGTGCCAGCAGGGCGGGACTAGCGGGAGAAAATGAGCAGTTCTTC.

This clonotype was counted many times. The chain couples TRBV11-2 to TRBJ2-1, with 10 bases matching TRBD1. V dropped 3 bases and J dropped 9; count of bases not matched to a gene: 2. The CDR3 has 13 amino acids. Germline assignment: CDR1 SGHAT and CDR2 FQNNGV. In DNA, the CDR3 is TGTGCCAGCAGCTTCGGACAGGGGGGTGAGCAGTTCTTC. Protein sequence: CASSFGQGGEQFF.

This CDR3 reads CASSLTFPTSGIQYF. The CDR3 DNA is TGTGCCAGCAGTCTGACCTTCCCGACTAGCGGGATTCAGTACTTC. This chain links TRBV28 with TRBJ2-4; TRBD2 matches at 10 bases. Germline V gene lookup returns CDR1 MDHEN and CDR2 SYDVKM. CDR3 length: 15 residues. After removal of 5 bases from V and 10 bases from J, the junction contained 11 bases not matched to a gene.

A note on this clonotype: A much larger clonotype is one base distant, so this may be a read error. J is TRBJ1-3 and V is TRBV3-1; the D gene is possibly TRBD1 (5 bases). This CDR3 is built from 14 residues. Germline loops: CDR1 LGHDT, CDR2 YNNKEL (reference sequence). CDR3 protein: CASSQAGAGDTIYF. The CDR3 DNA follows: TGTGCCAGCAGCCAAGCTGGGGCTGGAGACACCATATATTTT.

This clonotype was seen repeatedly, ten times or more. The CDR3 loop is CASSLRQAINSPLHF. The CDR3 DNA is TGTGCCAGCAGCCTACGGCAGGCTATTAATTCACCCCTCCACTTT. The chain is built from TRBV11-2 and TRBJ1-6; no reliable D call. This CDR3 contains 15 residues. V gave up 5 bases and J gave up 6 bases, with 14 bases separating them. Per germline, CDR1 SGHAT and CDR2 FQNNGV.